This entry lists 7 T cell receptor beta chains sequenced from one sample in a study of Graves' ophthalmopathy and Graves' hyperthyroidism. The authors amplified TCR beta CDR3 regions from RNA transcripts. Scientists carried out first-round RT-PCR using HTBI primers and then a second-round multiplex PCR. TCRdb re-derived calls from the multiplex PCR reads in MiXCR, one entry per CDR3 protein. Of 350,000 to 450,000 distinct CDR3 sequences in the sample, around 21% were seen once. The sample taken for sequencing was peripheral blood. The receptor set was obtained from a young woman with stable Graves' hyperthyroidism.

The chain recombines TRBV7-8 with TRBJ2-7; D is possibly TRBD1 or TRBD2 (6 bases each). This CDR3 has 18 residues. Germline V gene data show CDR1 as SGHVS and CDR2 as FQNEAQ. Deletions cut 1 base from V and 3 bases from J, with 22 bases between. The chain's CDR3 is CASSLGGSVGGTRYEQYF. In nucleotides, the CDR3 is TGTGCCAGCAGCTTAGGAGGGAGTGTCGGGGGCACCCGCTACGAGCAGTACTTC. Drawing the rest from reference TRBV7-8 and TRBJ2-7, the complete variable domain is GAGVSQSPRYKVAKRGQDVALRCDPISGHVSLFWYQQALGQGPEFLTYFQNEAQLDKSGLPSDRFFAERPEGSVSTLKIQRTQQEDSAVYLCASSLGGSVGGTRYEQYFGPGTRLTVT.

This clonotype has ten or more counts. The genes are TRBV10-3 and TRBJ2-7, with TRBD2 matching 9 bases. This CDR3 spans 15 amino acids. The V and J ends lost 6 bases and 3 bases, in that order; junction bases with no gene match: 9. CDR1 ENHRY and CDR2 SYGVKD come from the germline V gene. The CDR3 region is CAISGSSGRHYEQYF. The CDR3, as DNA: TGTGCCATCAGCGGGAGCAGCGGGAGGCACTACGAGCAGTACTTC.

The chain uses TRBV11-2 and TRBJ2-5; 14 bases align to TRBD2. CDR1 is SGHAT, CDR2 FQNNGV, per germline. The CDR3 has 16 amino acids. V was pared by 7 bases and J by 4 bases, with 8 bases of the junction left unmatched. Written as DNA, the CDR3 is TGTGCCAGCAAGGTTGGGACTAGCGGGAGTAGAGAGACCCAGTACTTC. Protein: CASKVGTSGSRETQYF. The complete variable domain, with remaining parts taken from reference TRBV11-2 and TRBJ2-5, reads EAGVAQSPRYKIIEKRQSVAFWCNPISGHATLYWYQQILGQGPKLLIQFQNNGVVDDSQLPKDRFSAERLKGVDSTLKIQPAKLEDSAVYLCASKVGTSGSRETQYFGPGTRLLVL.

V usage is TRBV24-1 and J usage is TRBJ2-2, with TRBD1 matching 8 bases. This CDR3 contains 13 residues. With V trimmed by 11 bases and J by 5 bases, 6 bases remained unmatched. Germline V CDR1 and CDR2: KGHDR, SFDVKD. CDR3 region: CAIAGGWTGELFF. DNA for the CDR3: TGTGCCATCGCAGGGGGCTGGACCGGGGAGCTGTTTTTT.

The chain uses TRBV7-9 and TRBJ1-2; D not certain. This CDR3 contains 12 residues. Trimming cost V 1 base and J 11 bases, with 11 bases left between them. CDR1 and CDR2 from the germline V gene are SEHNR and FQNEAQ (reference sequence). The CDR3 DNA sequence: TGTGCCAGCAGCTTAGGAAGGGCATATTACACCTTC. Residues: CASSLGRAYYTF. The variable domain in full, completed from reference TRBV7-9 and TRBJ1-2, reads DTGVSQNPRHKITKRGQNVTFRCDPISEHNRLYWYRQTLGQGPEFLTYFQNEAQLEKSRLLSDRFSAERPKGSFSTLEIQRTEQGDSAMYLCASSLGRAYYTFGSGTRLTVV.

This clonotype was seen at least ten times. This rearrangement joins TRBV20-1 to TRBJ2-7; D gene unclear. The CDR3 is made up of 13 amino acids. The V gene's germline CDR1 is DFQATT and CDR2 SNEGSKA (reference sequence). Trimming cost V 3 bases and J 0 bases, with 9 bases left between them. CDR3 loop: CSASPTDSYEQYF. In DNA, the CDR3 is TGCAGTGCTAGCCCGACTGACTCCTACGAGCAGTACTTC.

This clonotype appeared a few times. This may come from a read error, since a much larger clone is one base off. The CDR3 loop is CASSIFAGAETEAFF. The CDR3 DNA reads TGTGCCAGCAGCATTTTTGCGGGGGCGGAAACTGAAGCTTTCTTT. The chain links TRBV7-9 to TRBJ1-1; weak D call: TRBD1 (6 bases). Germline V lookup: CDR1 SEHNR, CDR2 FQNEAQ (reference sequence). This CDR3 spans 15 amino acids. V lost 5 bases and J 5 bases, leaving 18 bases between the germline ends. Full variable domain (outside the CDR3, taken from reference TRBV7-9 and TRBJ1-1): DTGVSQNPRHKITKRGQNVTFRCDPISEHNRLYWYRQTLGQGPEFLTYFQNEAQLEKSRLLSDRFSAERPKGSFSTLEIQRTEQGDSAMYLCASSIFAGAETEAFFGQGTRLTVV.